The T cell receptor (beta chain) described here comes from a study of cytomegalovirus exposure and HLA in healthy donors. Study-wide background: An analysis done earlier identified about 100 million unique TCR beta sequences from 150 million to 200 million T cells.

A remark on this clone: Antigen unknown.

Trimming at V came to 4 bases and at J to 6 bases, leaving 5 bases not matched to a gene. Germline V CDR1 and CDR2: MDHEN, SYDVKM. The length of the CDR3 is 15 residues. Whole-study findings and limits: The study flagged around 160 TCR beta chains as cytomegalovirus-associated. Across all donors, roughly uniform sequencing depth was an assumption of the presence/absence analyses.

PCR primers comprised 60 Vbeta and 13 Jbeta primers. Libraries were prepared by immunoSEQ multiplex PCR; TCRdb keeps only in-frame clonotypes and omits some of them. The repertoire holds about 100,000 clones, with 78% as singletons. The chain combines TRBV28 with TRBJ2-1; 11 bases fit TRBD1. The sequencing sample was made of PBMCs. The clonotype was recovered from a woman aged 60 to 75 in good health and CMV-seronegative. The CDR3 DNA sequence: TGTGCCAGCAGTTCAGGACAGGGGGCCTCCAATGAGCAGTTCTTC. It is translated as CASSSGQGASNEQFF. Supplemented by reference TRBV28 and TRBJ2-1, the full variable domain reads DVKVTQSSRYLVKRTGEKVFLECVQDMDHENMFWYRQDPGLGLRLIYFSYDVKMKEKGDIPEGYSVSREKKERFSLILESASTNQTSMYLCASSSGQGASNEQFFGPGTRLTVL.